Below, one T cell receptor beta chain is given with its context. This sequence may be a read error, since a much larger clone differs from it by one base. Germline loops: CDR1 MNHEY, CDR2 SMNVEV (reference sequence). After removal of 4 bases from V and 5 bases from J, the junction contained 12 bases not matched to a gene. CDR3 length equals 16 residues. The data were obtained in a study of identical twins. In TCRdb, the 5' RACE reads were re-called with MiXCR into one record per CDR3 protein. Of about 1.7 million distinct CDR3 sequences in the sample, 25% to 35% were seen once. The receptor was derived from a newborn girl in good health. The sample taken for sequencing was cord blood. J is TRBJ2-3 and V is TRBV27; 7 bases map to TRBD1. The chain's CDR3 is CASSYFATGSGDTQYF. DNA of the CDR3: TGTGCCAGCAGTTATTTCGCGACAGGGTCCGGAGATACGCAGTATTTT.